This T cell receptor beta chain was sequenced in a study of T-cell memory formation after mild COVID-19. The overall study: TCR clusters showed largely donor specificity.

This CDR3 has 19 amino acids. V lost 3 bases, J lost 0 bases, and 11 bases stayed unmatched. The germline CDR1 and CDR2 sequences are SGHVS and FNYEAQ. Constant-segment-primed 5'RACE gave TCR alpha and TCR beta cDNA libraries with sample barcodes and UMIs. Each CDR3 protein is one row after TCRdb ran MiXCR on the 5' RACE reads. Of over 500,000 distinct CDR3 sequences in the sample, roughly 17% are singletons; the top ten hold less than 10%. In this sample, this clonotype turned up a few times. What it binds is not known. Study outcomes and limitations: Balance between CD4 and CD8 was seen in clones contracting day 15 to 85, and a CD4+ lean was seen in later expanders. Shrinking CD4+ clones resided mostly in CM and EM, and CD8+ ones in EMRA.

The clonotype was recovered from an adult woman who had mild COVID-19 (a few samples of this study predate the infection). Cell type and time point are not known. The specimen was PBMCs or a T cell subset sorted from them (not recorded which). V gene TRBV7-6 combines with J gene TRBJ2-3; 11 nucleotides align to TRBD2. CDR3 sequence: CASSFSPGLAGLSTDTQYF. The CDR3 region has the DNA TGTGCCAGCAGCTTTAGTCCTGGACTAGCGGGCCTAAGCACAGATACGCAGTATTTT.